This entry is about one T cell receptor beta chain. Profiled with immunoSEQ multiplex PCR; TCRdb holds only in-frame clones, not every one. In the table there are 160,000 or so clones, 90% to 95% of which are singletons. These data are taken from a study of T cell responses to AZD1222 COVID-19 vaccine. V was clipped by 1 base and J by 8 bases, with 17 bases between them. Germline V gene data show CDR1 as MNHNS and CDR2 as SASEGT. The CDR3 extends over 16 amino acids. Specimen: peripheral blood, collected on day 0 of AZD1222 vaccination. The TCR was taken from an adult in good health. The chain has TRBV6-1 and TRBJ1-4; D remains ambiguous. The CDR3 DNA is TGTGCCAGCAGTGAAGAATCATGGGGAGGGAAGGAAAAACTGTTTTTT. It is translated as CASSEESWGGKEKLFF.